A selection of T cell receptor beta chains follows, all from one sample in a study of a mutant IDH1 vaccine in newly diagnosed glioma. No cognate antigen is known for these TCRs. Generated by immunoSEQ multiplex PCR, the TCRdb table keeps only in-frame clones and is missing some. This table holds tens of thousands of clones, around 84% found once. The starting material was PBMCs, obtained from a glioma patient whose treatment included an IDH1 peptide vaccine. Receptors originate from a woman aged 18-29 years with glioma. Each CDR3 is given with its conserved first and last residue. A D gene is named only where the DNA matches it firmly. The listing skips clone size in some rows; elsewhere it reads once, few, many or a size class.

J | V | D | size | CDR3 | DNA
TRBJ1-1 | TRBV14 | NA | NA | CASRGPPGTEAFF | TGTGCCAGCCGCGGACCCCCGGGTACTGAAGCTTTCTTT
TRBJ2-7 | TRBV9 | NA | NA | CASSADLATGTRTYEQYF | TGTGCCAGCAGCGCAGACCTCGCAACAGGGACCCGAACCTACGAGCAGTACTTC
TRBJ2-7 | TRBV7-2 | NA | NA | CASSFSGPRSYEQYF | TGTGCCAGCAGCTTCTCAGGGCCCAGGTCCTACGAGCAGTACTTC
TRBJ1-5 | TRBV2 | NA | NA | CASSETGLGNQPQHF | TGTGCCAGCAGTGAGACGGGGCTGGGCAATCAGCCCCAGCATTTT
TRBJ2-5 | TRBV14 | TRBD2 | NA | CASSLRLAGGPWETQYF | TGTGCCAGCAGCCTTAGACTAGCGGGAGGGCCTTGGGAGACCCAGTACTTC
TRBJ2-7 | TRBV6-6 | NA | NA | CASSYAGTAAYEQYF | TGTGCCAGCAGTTACGCCGGGACTGCCGCCTACGAGCAGTACTTC
TRBJ2-1 | TRBV29-1 | NA | NA | CSVGGVDEQFF | TGCAGCGTTGGGGGAGTCGATGAGCAGTTCTTC
TRBJ1-2 | TRBV5-1 | TRBD1 | NA | CASRLRTGNNYGYTF | TGCGCCAGCAGGCTCAGGACAGGGAACAACTATGGCTACACCTTC
TRBJ2-2 | TRBV10-3 | TRBD1 | few | CAISEQTGGTGELFF | TGTGCCATCAGTGAACAAACAGGGGGCACCGGGGAGCTGTTTTTT
TRBJ1-5 | TRBV4-2 | NA | few | CASSQDPAPDQPQHF | TGTGCCAGCAGCCAAGATCCAGCCCCCGATCAGCCCCAGCATTTT